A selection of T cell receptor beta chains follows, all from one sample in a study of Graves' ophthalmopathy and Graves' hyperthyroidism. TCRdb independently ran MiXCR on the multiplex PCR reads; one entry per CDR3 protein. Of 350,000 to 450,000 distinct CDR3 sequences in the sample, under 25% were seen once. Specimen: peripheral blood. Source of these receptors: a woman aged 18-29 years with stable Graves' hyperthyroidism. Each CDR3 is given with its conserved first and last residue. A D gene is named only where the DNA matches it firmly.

CSQSGGPYQPQHF	TRBV20-1	TRBJ1-5	.
CASSYWFYRGNTGELFF	TRBV6-2/TRBV6-3	TRBJ2-2	TRBD1
CASSADVPPRYEQYF	TRBV25-1	TRBJ2-7	.
CSASRWGASYEQYF	TRBV20-1	TRBJ2-7	.
CATEEDLGQETQYF	TRBV28	TRBJ2-5	.
CASSIRQVSYNSPLHF	TRBV28	TRBJ1-6	.
CATSREDRVSAEAFF	TRBV15	TRBJ1-1	TRBD1
CSGGGQNTEAFF	TRBV29-1	TRBJ1-1	.
CSARDPAGERETQYF	TRBV20-1	TRBJ2-5	TRBD2
CASSEWAGLSEQYF	TRBV2	TRBJ2-7	.
CASSQAGNYEQYF	TRBV3-1	TRBJ2-7	.
CASSPVVKGEQYF	TRBV12-3/TRBV12-4	TRBJ2-7	.
CASSPVGEETQYF	TRBV7-9	TRBJ2-5	.
CASGSGLRQPQHF	TRBV12-5	TRBJ1-5	.
CASRPSTDTQYF	TRBV7-2	TRBJ2-3	.
CASSGQGSPGELFF	TRBV12-3/TRBV12-4	TRBJ2-2	TRBD1
CASSLGGRLEAFF	TRBV12-3/TRBV12-4	TRBJ1-1	.
CASSLSGTRNTEAFF	TRBV7-2	TRBJ1-1	.
CASGRGLGNTEAFF	TRBV7-2	TRBJ1-1	.
CASSPGQSTANYGYTF	TRBV18	TRBJ1-2	TRBD1
CSARTSGPTYEQYF	TRBV20-1	TRBJ2-7	TRBD2
CASRTGMNQPQHF	TRBV6-1	TRBJ1-5	.
CASSWTGAGYTF	TRBV12-3/TRBV12-4	TRBJ1-2	TRBD1
CASSYHRLKTQYF	TRBV6-2/TRBV6-3	TRBJ2-5	.
CASSYTGTTKETQYF	TRBV6-5	TRBJ2-5	.
CASSRTGTGEEKLFF	TRBV6-1	TRBJ1-4	TRBD1
CASSYNARGQGSNQPQHF	TRBV6-2/TRBV6-3	TRBJ1-5	TRBD1
CSARYGNYGYTF	TRBV20-1	TRBJ1-2	.
CASSPDRGRWYGYTF	TRBV27	TRBJ1-2	TRBD1
CASSLTGHTEAFF	TRBV6-5	TRBJ1-1	.
CASSPGGDATQYF	TRBV7-9	TRBJ2-5	.
CASSYRVDSTDTQYF	TRBV6-2/TRBV6-3	TRBJ2-3	.
CASSVQGQGPFGTQYF	TRBV25-1	TRBJ2-5	.
CASSFHGLGDYGYTF	TRBV12-3/TRBV12-4	TRBJ1-2	.
CSAESGPYRRTYQETQYF	TRBV29-1	TRBJ2-5	.
CATSDPGQGLTGELFF	TRBV24-1	TRBJ2-2	TRBD1
CASRPQGYAAQPQHF	TRBV6-2/TRBV6-3	TRBJ1-5	.
CSARGRVTETQYF	TRBV29-1	TRBJ2-5	TRBD2
CASSLRTGVQETQYF	TRBV7-9	TRBJ2-5	TRBD1
CASSLVSRDLEAFF	TRBV7-2	TRBJ1-1	.
CASSYFAQETQYF	TRBV6-2/TRBV6-3	TRBJ2-5	.
CASRNDRAHPYEQYF	TRBV7-8	TRBJ2-7	TRBD1
CASSPRTGGASGELFF	TRBV5-1	TRBJ2-2	TRBD1
CASSHGLAYEQYF	TRBV12-3/TRBV12-4	TRBJ2-7	TRBD2
CSVAKNTEAFF	TRBV29-1	TRBJ1-1	.
CATSRDRRSRDREQYF	TRBV15	TRBJ2-7	TRBD1
CASSLGGTSRSEQYF	TRBV5-1	TRBJ2-7	TRBD2